This entry features one TCR beta chain sequence. The antigen remains undetermined. Relative to the germline gene, one junction end is altered; a read error may explain this. This sample is part of a study of tumor and adjacent non-tumor tissue in lung cancer. Broader study findings: Shorter survival was associated with higher TCR diversity in tumors. Normal lung showed higher cumulative top 100 clone frequency than tumor. TCR diversity was significantly greater in tumor than normal lung tissue.

A modified ARM-PCR protocol with three rounds of nested PCR amplified TCRbeta. MiXCR, run by TCRdb on the multiplex PCR reads, gives a single entry per CDR3 protein. The repertoire has fewer than 150,000 distinct CDR3 sequences, approximately 70% of them found once; the top ten carry roughly 20%. This sample's RNA came from whole unsorted tissue. Donors were chemotherapy-naive, newly diagnosed lung cancer surgical patients in China, August–late 2014. The CDR3 sequence is 13 residues long. Germline values: CDR1 MNHNS, CDR2 SASEGT. The receptor was derived from a man in his sixties with small cell lung cancer. The chain couples TRBV6-1 to TRBJ2-1, with unresolved D. The sequencing input was lung tumor tissue. The CDR3 coding sequence is TGTGTCAGCTTTGGTGGCACAAGCAGTGAGCAGTTCTTC. Protein product: CVSFGGTSSEQFF.